This record concerns one T cell receptor (beta chain) sequence. The antigen it binds to is not known. The sample holds no much larger clone one base away, and base qualities are not on file. These data originate in a study of response to subunit inactivated influenza vaccine (dated by TCRdb to the late 2010s). General notes on the study: To follow how T cells responded to a trivalent subunit inactivated influenza vaccine, the researchers relied on deep quantitative profiling of the T cell receptor repertoire.

General study outcomes and caveats: It was suggested by the authors that each seasonal influenza vaccination may recruit only a limited number of new T cells.

V trim: 6 bases; J trim: 7 bases; unmatched bases: 13. CDR1 and CDR2 are read off the germline V gene (reference sequence) as DFQATT and SNEGSKA. CDR3 length: 15 amino acids, cysteine to phenylalanine. The DNA shown is the 45-base CDR3, in frame from base 1. The library was obtained by RT-PCR. These reads were obtained on an Illumina HiSeq 2500. TCRdb reprocessing: public reads trimmed at Q25 with fastp, clones called with MiXCR, in-frame beta chains kept. Identical CDR3 protein sequences are pooled into one entry, listed with their most common genes and DNA. The sample table lists more than 500,000 distinct CDR3 sequences, 10% to 12% of them with a count of one. 9.5% to 12% of the sample is taken by the ten largest. Another study also made use of these data, one on T cells expressing NK-cell markers. The second study's paper adds: 5'RACE template switching, by which a universal primer site and unique molecular identifiers were added, was used to make TCR beta cDNA libraries. TCR beta-chain repertoires were profiled in sorted CD3+CD56+NKG2C+, CD3+CD56+NKG2C- and CD3+CD56-NKG2C+ T-cell subsets from several donors. Among the eight sequenced donors, only one was HCMV-seronegative, while the other seven were HCMV-seropositive. To restrict sorting to alphabetaTCR-expressing T cells, an anti-gammadeltaTCR antibody was added in several experiments. In more than 5 donors, the dominant CD3+CD56+NKG2C+ clonotypes were found to rank among the top 10 CD8+ clonotypes and to make up roughly 1.0-8% of CD8+ T cells. Those dominant clonotypes were again the most abundant among CD3+CD56-NKG2C+ cells in a handful of donors, at roughly 25-60.1%. Whether the expanded NKG2C-expressing T cell clones were specific for HCMV antigens was left unclear. The eight sequenced donors were randomly selected healthy volunteers, three men and five women. To determine HCMV serostatus, a commercial ELISA kit was used to detect HCMV-specific IgG in serum. Peripheral blood mononuclear cells were isolated from blood by Ficoll density gradient centrifugation. For about six donors, bulk peripheral blood T-cell repertoires were also sequenced from unsorted PBMC. Synthesis of cDNA was primed from the TCR beta constant segment and was followed by two consecutive PCR amplification steps. Sequencing of the libraries produced 2 x 150 bp reads on Illumina HiSeq 2000/2500, MiSeq or NextSeq. MIGEC handled demultiplexing of the reads and grouping by UMI, while MiTCR was used to assemble and quantify clonotypes. To remove erroneous sequences, TCR cDNA sequences were retained only when supported by two or more reads. The tcR package was used for downstream repertoire analysis, with clonotypes matched between fractions based on CDR3 nucleotide sequence plus V segment. Antigen specificity was annotated against VDJdb with VDJmatch, allowing one amino acid substitution in CDR3.

The sample was PBMCs from blood, taken on the day of vaccination. This receptor was obtained from a man aged 50 to 60 who received an inactivated influenza vaccine. Donor details come from another sample of the same person, matched by shared clones. Recombination connected TRBV20-1 to TRBJ2-2, and 8 bases in between align with TRBD1. CDR3 reads: CSAKRQGSAVGELFF. The nucleotide sequence reads TGCAGTGCCAAACGACAGGGGTCGGCAGTCGGGGAGCTGTTTTTT.